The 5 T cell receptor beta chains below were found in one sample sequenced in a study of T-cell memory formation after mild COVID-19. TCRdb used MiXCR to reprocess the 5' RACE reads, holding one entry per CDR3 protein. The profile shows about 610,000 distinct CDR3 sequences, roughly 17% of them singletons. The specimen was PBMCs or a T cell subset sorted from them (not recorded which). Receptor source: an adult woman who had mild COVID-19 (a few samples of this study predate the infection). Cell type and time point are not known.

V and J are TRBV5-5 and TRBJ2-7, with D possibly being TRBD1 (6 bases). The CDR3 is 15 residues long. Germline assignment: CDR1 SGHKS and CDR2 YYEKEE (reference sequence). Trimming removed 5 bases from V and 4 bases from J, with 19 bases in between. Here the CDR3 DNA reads TGTGCCAGCAGGGTCCCAAGGCAGGGGCCTTACGAGCAGTACTTC. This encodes CASRVPRQGPYEQYF.

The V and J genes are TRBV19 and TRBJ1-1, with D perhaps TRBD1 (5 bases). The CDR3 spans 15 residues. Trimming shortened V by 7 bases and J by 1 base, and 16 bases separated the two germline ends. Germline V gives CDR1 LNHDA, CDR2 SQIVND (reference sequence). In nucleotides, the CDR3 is TGTGCCAGTACCATCACCGGGGGAACGAACACTGAAGCTTTCTTT. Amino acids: CASTITGGTNTEAFF. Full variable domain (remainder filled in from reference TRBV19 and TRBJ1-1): DGGITQSPKYLFRKEGQNVTLSCEQNLNHDAMYWYRQDPGQGLRLIYYSQIVNDFQKGDIAEGYSVSREKKESFPLTVTSAQKNPTAFYLCASTITGGTNTEAFFGQGTRLTVV.

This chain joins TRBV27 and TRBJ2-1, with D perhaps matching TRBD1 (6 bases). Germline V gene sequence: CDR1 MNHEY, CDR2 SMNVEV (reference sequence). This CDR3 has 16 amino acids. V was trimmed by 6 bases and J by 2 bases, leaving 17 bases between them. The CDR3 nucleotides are TGTGCCAGCAGCGATATACAGGGAGTCCCCTACAATGAGCAGTTCTTC. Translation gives CASSDIQGVPYNEQFF.

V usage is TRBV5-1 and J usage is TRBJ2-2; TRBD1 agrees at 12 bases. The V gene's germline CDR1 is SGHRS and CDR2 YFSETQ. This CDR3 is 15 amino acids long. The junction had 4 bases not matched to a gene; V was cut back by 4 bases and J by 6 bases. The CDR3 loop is CASSNRDRGPGELFF. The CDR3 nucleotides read TGCGCCAGCAGCAACCGGGACAGGGGGCCCGGGGAGCTGTTTTTT. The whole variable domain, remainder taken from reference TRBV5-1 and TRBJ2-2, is KAGVTQTPRYLIKTRGQQVTLSCSPISGHRSVSWYQQTPGQGLQFLFEYFSETQRNKGNFPGRFSGRQFSNSRSEMNVSTLELGDSALYLCASSNRDRGPGELFFGEGSRLTVL.

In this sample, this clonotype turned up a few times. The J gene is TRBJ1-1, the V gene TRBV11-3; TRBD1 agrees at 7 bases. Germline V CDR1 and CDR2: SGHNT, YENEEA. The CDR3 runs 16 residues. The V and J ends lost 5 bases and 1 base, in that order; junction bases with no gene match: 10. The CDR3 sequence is CASSGLTGSRNTEAFF. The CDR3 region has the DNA TGTGCCAGCAGCGGGCTGACAGGGTCGCGGAACACTGAAGCTTTCTTT.